This entry concerns a single TCR beta chain. Its matching antigen is unknown. The junction departs from the called germline gene at one end, perhaps through a read error. The sample comes from a study of tumor-infiltrating lymphocytes in primary liver carcinoma. Study-wide findings and caveats: Since sampling was bulk and unsorted, CD4+ and CD8+ repertoires were not compared.

It was unsorted whole blood that yielded blood RNA, and germline DNA was also extracted. Patients had chronic HBV infection and were treatment-naive. A primer matching the constant region was used to make TCR beta cDNA from approximately 500 ng of total RNA. Three-round nested multiplex PCR performed with slightly modified ARM-PCR produced the TCR beta libraries. PCR rounds one and two used TRBV1-TRBV30 forward primers with a C-beta reverse primer for roughly 9 cycles each. From the multiplex PCR reads, TCRdb called clonotypes with MiXCR, one entry per CDR3 protein. The sample includes approximately 300,000 distinct CDR3 sequences, approximately 60% of them seen just once. CDR3 size: 15 residues. CDR1 is KGHDR and CDR2 is SFDVKD in the germline V gene.

The rearrangement joins TRBV24-1 to TRBJ1-1, with D perhaps TRBD1 (5 bases). The sample comprised peripheral blood. This receptor was identified in a man aged 35-49 years with primary liver carcinoma and hepatitis B virus infection. The CDR3 DNA follows: TGTGCCACCAGTGGTGTGGGGGTGGAGAACACCGAAGCTATCTTT. Amino acid sequence: CATSGVGVENTEAIF.